The clone carrying this T cell receptor (beta chain) turned up a few times. This sample is drawn from a study of blood T cell repertoires in COVID-19. The CDR3 consists of 18 residues. Germline V gene lookup returns CDR1 ENHRY and CDR2 SYGVKD. V was clipped by 4 bases and J by 4 bases; unmatched bases: 12. Produced via immunoSEQ multiplex PCR; TCRdb's table is partial and in-frame only. The data show roughly 270,000 clones, around 80% seen once. This TCR was sampled from a man in his forties or fifties who had been exposed to COVID-19. The sequencing sample was made of PBMCs or T cells enriched from blood (not recorded which). This chain joins TRBV10-3 and TRBJ2-1; 11 nucleotides align to TRBD2. The CDR3, as DNA: TGTGCCATCAGTGCGCCTAGCGGGAGGCAAAACAATTACAATGAGCAGTTCTTC. Translated: CAISAPSGRQNNYNEQFF.